Described below is a single T cell receptor (beta chain) sequence and its context. Its antigen is unidentified. TCRdb ran MiXCR on the 5' RACE reads and lists one entry per CDR3 protein. The profile shows tens of thousands of distinct CDR3 sequences, approximately 15% of them singletons. The record originates from a study of early T cells in non-severe SARS-CoV-2 infection. Overall study results and limits: A preference for anti-spike CD8 responses marked VDJdb matching, which missed private and CD4 specificities.

This CDR3 region has 18 residues. CDR1 DFQATT and CDR2 SNEGSKA come from the germline V gene (reference sequence). V was clipped by 3 bases and J by 3 bases, with 23 bases between them. Sequencing was done on a sample of whole blood. This receptor was taken from an adult who was a healthcare worker with PCR-confirmed SARS-CoV-2 infection or an uninfected control (not recorded which). The chain couples TRBV20-1 to TRBJ2-2, with D possibly TRBD1 on 5 matching bases. The CDR3 spells CSASILPRTSWDTGELFF. CDR3 coding DNA: TGCAGTGCTAGCATCCTTCCGCGGACAAGTTGGGACACCGGGGAGCTGTTTTTT.